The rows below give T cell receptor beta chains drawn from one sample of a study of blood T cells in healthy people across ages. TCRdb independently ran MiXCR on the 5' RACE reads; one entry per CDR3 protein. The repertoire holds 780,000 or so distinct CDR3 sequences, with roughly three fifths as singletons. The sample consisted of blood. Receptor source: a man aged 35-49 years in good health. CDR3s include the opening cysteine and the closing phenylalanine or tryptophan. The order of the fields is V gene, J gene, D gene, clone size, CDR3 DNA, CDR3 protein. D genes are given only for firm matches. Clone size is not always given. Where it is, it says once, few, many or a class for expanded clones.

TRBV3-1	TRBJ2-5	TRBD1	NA	TGTGCCAGCAGCTCAGGGACAGGACCCCAAGAGACCCAGTACTTC	CASSSGTGPQETQYF
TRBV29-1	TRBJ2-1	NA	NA	TGCAGCGTTGAAGTTACTGGAAGCTCCTACAATGAGCAGTTCTTC	CSVEVTGSSYNEQFF
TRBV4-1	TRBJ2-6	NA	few	TGCGCCAGCAGCCAAACATGGACAGACCACTCTGGGGCCAACGTCCTGACTTTC	CASSQTWTDHSGANVLTF
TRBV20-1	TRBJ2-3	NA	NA	TGCAGTGCTAGTTATGGGGTGAACACAGATACGCAGTATTTT	CSASYGVNTDTQYF
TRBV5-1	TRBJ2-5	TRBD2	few	TGCGCCAGCAGCTTGGACCCTAGCGGGGGCCAAGAGACCCAGTACTTC	CASSLDPSGGQETQYF
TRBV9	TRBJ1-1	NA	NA	TGTGCCAGCAGCGTATCAGCCTTGAACACTGAAGCTTTCTTT	CASSVSALNTEAFF
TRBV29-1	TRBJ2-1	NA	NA	TGCAGCGTGGGCTTAGCGTTTGAGCAGTTCTTC	CSVGLAFEQFF
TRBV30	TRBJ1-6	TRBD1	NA	TGTGCCTGGAGTGCGGGACAGGGGAATTCACCCCTCCACTTT	CAWSAGQGNSPLHF
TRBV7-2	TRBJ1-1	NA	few	TGTGCCAGCAGCTCCCGACTGACGACCACTGAAGCTTTCTTT	CASSSRLTTTEAFF
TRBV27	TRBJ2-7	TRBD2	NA	TGTGCCAGCAGTACGGGACTAGCGGGGCCCGAGTACTTC	CASSTGLAGPEYF
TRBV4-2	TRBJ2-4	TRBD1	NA	TGTGCCAGCAGCCATCGCAGGGGACAGGCTCAAAACATTCAGTACTTC	CASSHRRGQAQNIQYF
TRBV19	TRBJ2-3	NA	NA	TGTGCCAGTACCCCGATAGAGTCCCCAGATACGCAGTATTTT	CASTPIESPDTQYF
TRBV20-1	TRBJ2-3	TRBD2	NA	TGCAGTGCCCAACGGCCCGGACTAGCGGGCGGGGATACGCAGTATTTT	CSAQRPGLAGGDTQYF
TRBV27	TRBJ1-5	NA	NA	TGTGCCAGCAGGCGGAAACCGGGTTACAATCAGCCCCAGCATTTT	CASRRKPGYNQPQHF
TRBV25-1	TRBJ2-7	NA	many	TGTGCCAGCAGTGGGCGTCTTGGACCGATCTCCTACGAGCAGTACTTC	CASSGRLGPISYEQYF
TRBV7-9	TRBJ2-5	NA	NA	TGTGCCAGCAGCTTAGGTGAGAGGCAGGGGACGGAGACCCAGTACTTC	CASSLGERQGTETQYF
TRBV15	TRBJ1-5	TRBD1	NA	TGTGCCACCAGCGCGGACAGGGGTAGGAATCAGCCCCAGCATTTT	CATSADRGRNQPQHF
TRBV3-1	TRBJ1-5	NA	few	TGTGCCAGCAGCCAAGAGGGGAATCCCCAGCATTTT	CASSQEGNPQHF
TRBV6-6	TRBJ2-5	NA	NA	TGTGCCAGCAGTTACGTGGGGAAAGAGACCCAGTACTTC	CASSYVGKETQYF
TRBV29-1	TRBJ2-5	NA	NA	TGCAGTGAGCGGTCCCAAGAGACCCAGTACTTC	CSERSQETQYF
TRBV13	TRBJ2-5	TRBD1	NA	TGTGCCAGCAGCCCAGGGGGCGAGAGAGGGACCCAGTACTTC	CASSPGGERGTQYF
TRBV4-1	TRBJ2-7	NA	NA	TGCGCCAGCAGCCAAGAGTTGGAACTCACCTACGAGCAGTACTTC	CASSQELELTYEQYF
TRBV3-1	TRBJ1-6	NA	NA	TGTGCCAGCAGCCAAACAGGTTACGATTCACCCCTCCACTTT	CASSQTGYDSPLHF
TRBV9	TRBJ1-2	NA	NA	TGTGCCAGCAGTCCGGCAGGCTATGGCTACACCTTC	CASSPAGYGYTF
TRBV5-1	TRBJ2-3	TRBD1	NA	TGCGCCAGCAGCTGGGACAGGGTTTTCACAGATACGCAGTATTTT	CASSWDRVFTDTQYF
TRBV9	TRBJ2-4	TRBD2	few	TGTGCCAGCAGCGTAGGGGAGACTAGCGGGGGGCCACCACAGTACTTC	CASSVGETSGGPPQYF
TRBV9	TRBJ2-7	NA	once	TGTGCCAGCAGCGGGGGGTGGGGCGACGAGCAGTACTTC	CASSGGWGDEQYF
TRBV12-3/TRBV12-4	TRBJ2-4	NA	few	TGTGCCAGCAGTTTAGTGGCGGGACTCAAAAACATTCAGTACTTC	CASSLVAGLKNIQYF
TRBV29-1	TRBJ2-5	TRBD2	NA	TGCAGCGTTGGAAAGGGCCGTGGGACTAGCGGTTCCTTTGAGACCCAGTACTTC	CSVGKGRGTSGSFETQYF
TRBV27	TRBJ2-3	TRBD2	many	TGTGCCAGCAGTTTTGGAGGTGCGGGACTAGGTCGGCATCAACCCACAGATACGCAGTATTTT	CASSFGGAGLGRHQPTDTQYF
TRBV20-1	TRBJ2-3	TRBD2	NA	TGCAGTGCTGGGGAGGGCCGTACAGATACGCAGTATTTT	CSAGEGRTDTQYF
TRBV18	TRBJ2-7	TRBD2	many	TGTGCCAGCTCACCTACCGGACTAGCCTACTACGAGCAGTACTTC	CASSPTGLAYYEQYF
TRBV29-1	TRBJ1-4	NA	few	TGCAGCGCCGGGGGGGCGACGGGAGAAAAACTGTTTTTT	CSAGGATGEKLFF
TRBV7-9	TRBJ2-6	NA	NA	TGTGCCAGCAGCGCGAAGGAGACTGGGGCCAACGTCCTGACTTTC	CASSAKETGANVLTF